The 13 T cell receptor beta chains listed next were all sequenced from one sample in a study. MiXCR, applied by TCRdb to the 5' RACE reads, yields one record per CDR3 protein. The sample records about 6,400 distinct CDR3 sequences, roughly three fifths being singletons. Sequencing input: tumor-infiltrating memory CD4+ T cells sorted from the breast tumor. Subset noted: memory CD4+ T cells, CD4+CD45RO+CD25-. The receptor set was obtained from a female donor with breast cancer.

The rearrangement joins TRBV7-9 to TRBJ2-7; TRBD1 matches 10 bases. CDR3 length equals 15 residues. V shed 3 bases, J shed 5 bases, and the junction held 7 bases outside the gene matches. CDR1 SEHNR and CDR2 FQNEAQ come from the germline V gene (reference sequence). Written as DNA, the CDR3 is TGTGCCAGCAGCTTCTGGACAGGGGGATTGGACGAGCAGTACTTC. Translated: CASSFWTGGLDEQYF.

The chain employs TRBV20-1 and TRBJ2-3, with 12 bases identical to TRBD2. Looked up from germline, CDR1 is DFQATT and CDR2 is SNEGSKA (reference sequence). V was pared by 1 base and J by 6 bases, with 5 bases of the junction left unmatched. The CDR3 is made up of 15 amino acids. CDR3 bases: TGCAGTGCTAGAGGACTAGCGGGGGTTGCCGATACGCAGTATTTT. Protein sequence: CSARGLAGVADTQYF.

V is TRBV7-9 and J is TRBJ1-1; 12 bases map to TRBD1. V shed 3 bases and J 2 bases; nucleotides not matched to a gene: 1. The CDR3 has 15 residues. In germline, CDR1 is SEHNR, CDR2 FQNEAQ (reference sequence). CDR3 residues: CASSLGQGANTEAFF. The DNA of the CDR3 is TGTGCCAGCAGCTTGGGACAGGGGGCCAACACTGAAGCTTTCTTT.

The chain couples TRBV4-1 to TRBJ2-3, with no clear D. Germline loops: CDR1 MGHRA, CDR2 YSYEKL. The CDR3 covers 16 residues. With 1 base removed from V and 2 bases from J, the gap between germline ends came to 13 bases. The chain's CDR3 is CASSQVNLVYTDTQYF. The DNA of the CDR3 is TGCGCCAGCAGCCAAGTTAACTTAGTCTACACAGATACGCAGTATTTT.

The CDR3 reads CASSFRTGLNQPQHF. CDR3 nucleotide sequence: TGTGCCAGCAGTTTTCGAACAGGGCTAAATCAGCCCCAGCATTTT. The genes are TRBV28 and TRBJ1-5; the D gene is possibly TRBD1 (6 bases). From germline, CDR1 is MDHEN and CDR2 SYDVKM. The CDR3 is made up of 15 amino acids. V was cut by 3 bases and J by 4 bases, with 13 bases left in between.

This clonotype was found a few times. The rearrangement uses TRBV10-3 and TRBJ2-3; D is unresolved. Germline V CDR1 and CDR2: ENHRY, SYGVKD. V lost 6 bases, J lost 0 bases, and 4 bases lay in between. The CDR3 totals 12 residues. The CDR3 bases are TGTGCCATCAGGAACAGCACAGATACGCAGTATTTT. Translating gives CAIRNSTDTQYF.

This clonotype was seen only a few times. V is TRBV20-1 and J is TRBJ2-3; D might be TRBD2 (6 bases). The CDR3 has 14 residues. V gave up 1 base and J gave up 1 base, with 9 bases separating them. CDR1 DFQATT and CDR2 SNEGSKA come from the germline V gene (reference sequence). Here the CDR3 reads CSARAPGGTDTQYF. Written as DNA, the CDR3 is TGCAGTGCTAGAGCCCCGGGGGGCACAGATACGCAGTATTTT.

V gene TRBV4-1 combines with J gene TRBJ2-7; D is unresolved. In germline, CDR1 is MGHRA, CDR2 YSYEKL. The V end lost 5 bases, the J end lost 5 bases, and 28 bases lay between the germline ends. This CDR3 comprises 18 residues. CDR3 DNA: TGCGCCAGCAGCGTCGAAAACTCCGCTCTGACCGGGTTCCACGAGCAGTACTTC. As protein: CASSVENSALTGFHEQYF.

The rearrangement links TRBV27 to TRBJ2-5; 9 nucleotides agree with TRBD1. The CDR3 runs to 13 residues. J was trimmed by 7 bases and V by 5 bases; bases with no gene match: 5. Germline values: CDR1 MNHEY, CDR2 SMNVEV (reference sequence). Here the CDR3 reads CASSKATGGTQYF. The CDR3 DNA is TGTGCCAGCAGTAAAGCGACAGGGGGGACCCAGTACTTC.

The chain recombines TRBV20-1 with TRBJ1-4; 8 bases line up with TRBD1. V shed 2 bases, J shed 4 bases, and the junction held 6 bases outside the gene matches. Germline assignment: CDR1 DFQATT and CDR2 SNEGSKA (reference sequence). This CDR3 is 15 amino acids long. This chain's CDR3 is CSARLGTGINEKLFF. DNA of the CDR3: TGCAGTGCTAGATTGGGGACAGGAATTAATGAAAAACTGTTTTTT.

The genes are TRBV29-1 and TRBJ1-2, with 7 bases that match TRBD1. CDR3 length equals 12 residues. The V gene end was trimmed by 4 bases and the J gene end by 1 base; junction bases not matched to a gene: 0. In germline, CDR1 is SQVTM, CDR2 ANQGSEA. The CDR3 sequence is CSVGDSNYGYTF. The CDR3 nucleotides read TGCAGCGTTGGGGACAGTAACTATGGCTACACCTTC. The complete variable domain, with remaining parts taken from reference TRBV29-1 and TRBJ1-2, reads SAVISQKPSRDICQRGTSLTIQCQVDSQVTMMFWYRQQPGQSLTLIATANQGSEATYESGFVIDKFPISRPNLTFSTLTVSNMSPEDSSIYLCSVGDSNYGYTFGSGTRLTVV.

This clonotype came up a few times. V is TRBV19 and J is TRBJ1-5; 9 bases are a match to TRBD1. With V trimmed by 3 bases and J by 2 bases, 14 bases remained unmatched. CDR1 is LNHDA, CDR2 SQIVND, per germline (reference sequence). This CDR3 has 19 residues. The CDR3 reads CASSIAPRTGVRGNQPQHF. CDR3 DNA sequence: TGTGCCAGTAGTATTGCCCCCAGGACAGGGGTCAGGGGCAATCAGCCCCAGCATTTT.

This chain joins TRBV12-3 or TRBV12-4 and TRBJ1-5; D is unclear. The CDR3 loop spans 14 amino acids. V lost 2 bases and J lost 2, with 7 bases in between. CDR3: CASSLQDGNQPQHF. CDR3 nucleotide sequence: TGTGCCAGCAGTTTACAGGACGGCAATCAGCCCCAGCATTTT.